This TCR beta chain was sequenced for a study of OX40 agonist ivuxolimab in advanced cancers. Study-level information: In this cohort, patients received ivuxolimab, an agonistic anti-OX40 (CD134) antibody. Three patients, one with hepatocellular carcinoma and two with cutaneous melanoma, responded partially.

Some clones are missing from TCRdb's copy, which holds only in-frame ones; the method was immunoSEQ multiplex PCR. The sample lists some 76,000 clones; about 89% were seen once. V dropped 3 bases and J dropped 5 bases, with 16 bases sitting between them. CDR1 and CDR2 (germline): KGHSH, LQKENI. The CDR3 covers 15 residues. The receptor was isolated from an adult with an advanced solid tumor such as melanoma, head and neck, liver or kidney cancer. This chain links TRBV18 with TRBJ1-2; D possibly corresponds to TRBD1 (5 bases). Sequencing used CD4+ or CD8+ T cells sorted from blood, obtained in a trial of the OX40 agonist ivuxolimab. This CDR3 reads CASSPGGDLLYGYTF. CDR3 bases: TGTGCCAGCTCACCTGGGGGAGATTTGCTTTATGGCTACACCTTC.